This T cell receptor (beta chain) originates from a study of breast tumors, draining lymph nodes, adjacent tissues. This clonotype was counted many times. Its antigen remains unknown. TCRdb re-called the multiplex PCR reads through MiXCR, storing one row per CDR3 protein. The table includes 200,000 to 250,000 distinct CDR3 sequences, 34% detected once. Samples came from axillary lymph nodes draining the breast cancer. Study-level points and caveats: The lymph node origin of tumor T cells was framed as consistent with a hypothesis, not demonstrated. Tumors had less TCR diversity than lymph nodes, more than nontumor tissue.

The CDR3 spans 16 residues. Trimming took 2 bases from V and 2 from J; bases not matched to a gene: 5. Germline assignment: CDR1 SEHNR and CDR2 FQNEAQ (reference sequence). The sequenced sample consisted of axillary lymph node tissue. J is TRBJ2-3 and V is TRBV7-9; 9 bases map to TRBD1. This clonotype was sampled from a female donor with breast cancer. Some clones in this sample may be carry-over from other donors' samples. The CDR3 DNA reads TGTGCCAGCAGCTTACTCGGGACAGGGTACACAGATACGCAGTATTTT. Its protein product is CASSLLGTGYTDTQYF. Looking up the rest from reference TRBV7-9 and TRBJ2-3 gives the full variable domain: DTGVSQNPRHKITKRGQNVTFRCDPISEHNRLYWYRQTLGQGPEFLTYFQNEAQLEKSRLLSDRFSAERPKGSFSTLEIQRTEQGDSAMYLCASSLLGTGYTDTQYFGPGTRLTVL.